A single sample gave rise to the 26 T cell receptor beta chains below, sequenced in a study of shared clonotypes between healthy human individuals. Sequencing was performed with immunoSEQ multiplex PCR; in TCRdb, only in-frame clones are kept and a portion is missing. The data contain about 450,000 clones, around three quarters of them singletons. Sequencing was done on a sample of PBMCs. All receptors derive from a middle-aged woman in good health. Some clones in this sample may be carry-over from other donors' samples.

This chain links TRBV27 with TRBJ1-5; D remains unclear. This CDR3 has 16 amino acids. Germline CDR1 reads MNHEY; CDR2 reads SMNVEV (reference sequence). Deletions cut 6 bases from V and 0 bases from J, with 15 bases between. CDR3 bases: TGTGCCAGCAGGGGGAGAGGTGGAAATAGCAATCAGCCCCAGCATTTT. Translated, it gives CASRGRGGNSNQPQHF.

This chain links TRBV28 with TRBJ2-3, with D unresolved. Germline CDR1 reads MDHEN; CDR2 reads SYDVKM. The CDR3 contains 15 residues. V was trimmed by 6 bases and J by 3 bases, leaving 16 bases between them. CDR3 sequence (DNA): TGTGCCAGCAGGGCGAAGCTTTGGCCGACAGATACGCAGTATTTT. Protein product: CASRAKLWPTDTQYF.

V gene TRBV11-3 combines with J gene TRBJ1-4; tentatively, D is TRBD1 (6 bases). The germline V and J ends were trimmed by 11 bases and 7 bases, with 20 bases remaining between them. The CDR3 has 14 amino acids. Germline CDR1 is SGHNT and CDR2 is YENEEA. The CDR3 sequence is CAGRWGHVFEKLFF. CDR3 in DNA: TGTGCCGGAAGGTGGGGGCATGTCTTTGAAAAACTGTTTTTT.

The chain employs TRBV28 and TRBJ1-6; D is uncertain. Trimming removed 5 bases from V and 10 bases from J, with 15 bases in between. The V gene's germline CDR1 is MDHEN and CDR2 SYDVKM. There are 14 residues in the CDR3. CDR3 in DNA: TGTGCCAGCAGTCCATCGACCCGTTCCTCACCCCTCCACTTT. This sequence encodes CASSPSTRSSPLHF.

This chain uses TRBV7-3 with TRBJ2-1, with TRBD2 matching over 8 bases. CDR3 length: 16 residues. CDR1 is SGHTA and CDR2 is FQGTGA in the germline V gene. With 2 bases clipped from V and 2 bases from J, the junction kept 5 bases outside the gene matches. CDR3 in DNA: TGTGCCAGCAGCTTAGCGGGAGGCGGGACCTACAATGAGCAGTTCTTC. Protein sequence: CASSLAGGGTYNEQFF.

The chain uses TRBV5-1 and TRBJ2-1; 14 bases fit TRBD2. CDR3 length equals 18 residues. V lost 5 bases to trimming and J lost 8 bases; unmatched junction nucleotides: 15. Germline V gene data show CDR1 as SGHRS and CDR2 as YFSETQ. CDR3: CASSTGTSGRLGVDEQFF. CDR3 in DNA: TGCGCCAGCAGTACCGGGACTAGCGGGAGACTTGGAGTGGATGAGCAGTTCTTC.

The chain combines TRBV7-8 with TRBJ2-5; the D call may be TRBD1 or TRBD2 (5 bases each). The J call could be wrong; TRBJ2-7 is a better fit for the DNA end. This CDR3 is built from 14 residues. The germline V gene has CDR1 SGHVS and CDR2 FQNEAQ. The CDR3 DNA reads TGTGCCAGCAGCTTACGGGACCACCTCTACGAGCAGTACTTC. This codes for CASSLRDHLYEQYF.

This clone has more than one count but fewer than ten. The chain uses TRBV9 and TRBJ2-7, with a tentative D call TRBD1 (5 bases). V lost 4 bases and J lost 0, with 17 bases in between. CDR1 is SGDLS, CDR2 YYNGEE, per germline. This CDR3 contains 16 residues. CDR3 region: CASSPQRQSPSYEQYF. CDR3 in DNA: TGTGCCAGCAGCCCACAAAGACAGTCCCCCTCCTACGAGCAGTACTTC.

V gene TRBV7-9 combines with J gene TRBJ2-7, with D unresolved. CDR1 and CDR2 (germline): SEHNR, FQNEAQ (reference sequence). V was cut by 1 base and J by 5 bases, with 6 bases left in between. The CDR3 runs to 12 residues. CDR3 sequence: CASSLVRNEQYF. CDR3 DNA sequence: TGTGCCAGCAGCTTAGTGAGGAACGAGCAGTACTTC.

The chain is built from TRBV19 and TRBJ2-3, with D possibly matching TRBD1 (6 bases). There are 17 residues in the CDR3. Germline CDR1 and CDR2: LNHDA and SQIVND (reference sequence). Trimming removed 3 bases at V and 1 base at J, with 17 bases between. The CDR3 protein is CASSMGWDTKRTDTQYF. CDR3 nucleotides: TGTGCCAGTAGTATGGGGTGGGACACTAAGCGCACAGATACGCAGTATTTT.

The chain uses TRBV6-5 and TRBJ1-2; D gene uncertain. The CDR3 has 14 amino acids. Trimming stripped 4 bases from V and 4 bases from J, with 13 bases between. Germline-derived CDR1 and CDR2 are MNHEY and SVGAGI. The CDR3 coding sequence is TGTGCCAGCAGTTCCTATACTTACGGCTATGGCTACACCTTC. This encodes CASSSYTYGYGYTF.

The chain uses TRBV5-6 and TRBJ2-7; 8 bases are a match to TRBD2. Germline CDR1 reads SGHDT; CDR2 reads YYEEEE. With V trimmed by 0 bases and J by 7 bases, 12 bases remained unmatched. The CDR3 sequence is 16 residues long. CDR3 in DNA: TGTGCCAGCAGCTTGGGTCTCGGGAGGGCCTCTGGTGAGCAGTACTTC. Amino acids: CASSLGLGRASGEQYF.

The chain is built from TRBV28 and TRBJ2-7, with TRBD2 matching over 16 bases. Germline loops: CDR1 MDHEN, CDR2 SYDVKM. This CDR3 is 17 amino acids long. The junction had 7 bases not matched to a gene; V was cut back by 4 bases and J by 4 bases. The CDR3: CASSSGTSGRALYEQYF. CDR3 DNA: TGTGCCAGCAGTTCCGGGACTAGCGGGAGGGCGTTGTACGAGCAGTACTTC.

V gene TRBV10-3 combines with J gene TRBJ2-7; a possible D gene is TRBD2 (5 bases). This CDR3 is 12 amino acids long. Germline values: CDR1 ENHRY, CDR2 SYGVKD. The ends were cut back, 6 bases at V and 4 bases at J, with 10 bases in the middle. Here the CDR3 DNA reads TGTGCCATCAGCGCGCGAGGGTACGAGCAGTACTTC. Its translation is CAISARGYEQYF.

The V gene is TRBV28, the J gene TRBJ2-7; D ambiguous. Per the germline V gene, CDR1 is MDHEN and CDR2 is SYDVKM. Deletions cut 2 bases from V and 0 bases from J, with 14 bases between. The CDR3 spans 16 residues. In DNA form, the CDR3 reads TGTGCCAGCAGTTTAAGCTTGGGCAGGTTCTCCTACGAGCAGTACTTC. Amino acids: CASSLSLGRFSYEQYF.

This clone turned up a few times. V gene TRBV6-6 combines with J gene TRBJ1-2; D call uncertain. CDR1 MNHNY and CDR2 SVGAGI come from the germline V gene (reference sequence). The CDR3 extends over 11 amino acids. The ends were cut back, 10 bases at V and 6 bases at J, with 12 bases in the middle. The DNA of the CDR3 is TGTGCCACCAGCGGAACAGATGGCTACACCTTC. Protein product: CATSGTDGYTF.

This chain links TRBV9 with TRBJ2-3; no definite D call. Trimming pared 2 bases from V and 0 bases from J, leaving 4 bases between. Germline values: CDR1 SGDLS, CDR2 YYNGEE. This CDR3 contains 13 residues. The CDR3 sequence: CASSVTSTDTQYF. The DNA for the CDR3 is TGTGCCAGCAGCGTGACTAGCACAGATACGCAGTATTTT.

The V gene is TRBV5-4, the J gene TRBJ2-3, with a weak D call TRBD1 (6 bases). Per germline, CDR1 SGHNT and CDR2 YYREEE (reference sequence). The CDR3 extends over 14 amino acids. Trimming took 0 bases from V and 3 from J, leaving 8 bases between them. CDR3 sequence reads: CASSLGGPTDTQYF. CDR3 coding DNA: TGTGCCAGCAGCTTGGGGGGGCCGACAGATACGCAGTATTTT. Filled out from reference TRBV5-4 and TRBJ2-3, the complete variable domain reads ETGVTQSPTHLIKTRGQQVTLRCSSQSGHNTVSWYQQALGQGPQFIFQYYREEENGRGNFPPRFSGLQFPNYSSELNVNALELDDSALYLCASSLGGPTDTQYFGPGTRLTVL.

This clone was picked up one time. The chain links TRBV4-3 to TRBJ2-3, with D possibly being TRBD1 (5 bases). V was trimmed by 6 bases and J by 0 bases, leaving 13 bases between them. Germline V gene sequence: CDR1 LGHNA, CDR2 YSLEER. The CDR3 has 15 residues. Written as DNA, the CDR3 is TGCGCCAGCAGTCGGACAACATCTAGCACAGATACGCAGTATTTT. Encoded protein: CASSRTTSSTDTQYF.

This clone was recorded only once. The chain links TRBV4-1 to TRBJ2-7, with 9 positions matching TRBD1. V trimming: 0 bases; J trimming: 3 bases; junction bases outside the gene matches: 9. The germline CDR1 and CDR2 sequences are MGHRA and YSYEKL. The CDR3 has 17 amino acids. The CDR3 sequence is CASSQEGGGTGNYEQYF. The CDR3 bases are TGCGCCAGCAGCCAAGAGGGCGGAGGGACAGGGAACTACGAGCAGTACTTC.

A single count supports this clone. The chain combines TRBV30 with TRBJ1-2; perhaps TRBD1 as D (5 bases). CDR3 size: 15 residues. V was cut by 4 bases and J by 2 bases, with 17 bases left in between. The germline gives CDR1 GTSNPN, CDR2 SVGIG (reference sequence). CDR3 region: CAWKAGLGFNYGYTF. The CDR3 DNA reads as TGTGCCTGGAAGGCAGGGCTCGGGTTCAACTATGGCTACACCTTC.

A remark on this clone: This sample includes further DNA sequences coding for the same CDR3. The chain carries TRBV5-4 and TRBJ2-1; the D is unclear. The CDR3 is 12 residues long. The germline V gene has CDR1 SGHNT and CDR2 YYREEE (reference sequence). With 0 bases removed from V and 7 bases from J, the gap between germline ends came to 5 bases. CDR3 DNA: TGTGCCAGCAGCTTGGACCGGAATGAGCAGTTCTTC. Its protein product is CASSLDRNEQFF.

The chain uses TRBV6-1 and TRBJ1-5; no clear D gene. V lost 1 base and J lost 5, with 9 bases in between. Per the germline V gene, CDR1 is MNHNS and CDR2 is SASEGT. The CDR3 consists of 14 residues. The CDR3 spells CASSEVTADQPQHF. The CDR3, as DNA: TGTGCCAGCAGTGAAGTTACAGCGGATCAGCCCCAGCATTTT.

The V and J genes are TRBV6-5 and TRBJ1-2; D ambiguous. CDR1 is MNHEY, CDR2 SVGAGI, per germline. This CDR3 is 13 amino acids long. Trimming removed 5 bases at V and 3 bases at J, with 10 bases between. Here the CDR3 reads CASSLQEYYGYTF. DNA of the CDR3: TGTGCCAGCAGTCTCCAGGAATACTATGGCTACACCTTC.

The chain recombines TRBV28 with TRBJ2-2; 8 nucleotides match TRBD2. Germline-derived CDR1 and CDR2 are MDHEN and SYDVKM. The trim removed 6 bases at V and 0 bases at J, leaving 3 bases unmatched. CDR3 length: 15 residues. CDR3 nucleotide sequence: TGTGCCAGCAGACTTAGCGGGGCGAACACCGGGGAGCTGTTTTTT. Its protein is CASRLSGANTGELFF.

The CDR3 protein is CAWRKLINEQFF. The CDR3 nucleotides read TGTGCCTGGAGAAAACTGATCAATGAGCAGTTCTTC. V gene TRBV30 combines with J gene TRBJ2-1; D is uncertain. Deletions cut 3 bases from V and 6 bases from J, with 9 bases between. The CDR3 loop spans 12 amino acids. Germline loops: CDR1 GTSNPN, CDR2 SVGIG (reference sequence). Full variable domain (missing parts from reference TRBV30 and TRBJ2-1): SQTIHQWPATLVQPVGSPLSLECTVEGTSNPNLYWYRQAAGRGLQLLFYSVGIGQISSEVPQNLSASRPQDRQFILSSKKLLLSDSGFYLCAWRKLINEQFFGPGTRLTVL.